These T cell receptor beta chains were read from a single sample in a study of cytomegalovirus exposure and HLA in healthy donors. Sequenced by immunoSEQ multiplex PCR; TCRdb stores in-frame clones only, minus some. The table lists 150,000 to 200,000 clones, 68% of them singletons. The sequenced material came from PBMCs. These receptors were collected from a woman between 18 and 30 years old in good health and CMV-seropositive. Each CDR3 is given with its conserved first and last residue. A D gene is named only where the DNA matches it firmly. For some rows the clone size is stated as once, few or many, or as a class when expanded; others skip it.

v_gene: TRBV6-6; d_gene: -; j_gene: TRBJ2-5; abundance: -; CDR3aa: CASTAGGETQYF; CDR3nt: TGTGCCAGCACAGCGGGTGGGGAGACCCAGTACTTC
v_gene: TRBV11-2; d_gene: -; j_gene: TRBJ2-1; abundance: -; CDR3aa: CASSLDVPSQFF; CDR3nt: TGTGCCAGCAGCCTTGACGTCCCTAGTCAGTTCTTC
v_gene: TRBV7-8; d_gene: -; j_gene: TRBJ1-5; abundance: -; CDR3aa: CASSLAQENRVFNQPQHF; CDR3nt: TGTGCCAGCAGCTTAGCCCAGGAGAACAGGGTCTTCAATCAGCCCCAGCATTTT
v_gene: TRBV18; d_gene: -; j_gene: TRBJ2-3; abundance: -; CDR3aa: CASSPSPPDTQYF; CDR3nt: TGTGCCAGCTCACCAAGCCCTCCAGATACGCAGTATTTT
v_gene: TRBV2; d_gene: TRBD1; j_gene: TRBJ2-5; abundance: -; CDR3aa: CASNRRRGGSETQYF; CDR3nt: TGTGCCAGCAACCGGAGACGAGGGGGCAGCGAGACCCAGTACTTC
v_gene: TRBV5-1; d_gene: -; j_gene: TRBJ2-2; abundance: few; CDR3aa: CASTDQDFRGGELFF; CDR3nt: TGCGCCAGCACCGATCAGGACTTCAGGGGCGGGGAGCTGTTTTTT
v_gene: TRBV7-9; d_gene: TRBD1; j_gene: TRBJ2-5; abundance: few; CDR3aa: CASSSRTGQETQYF; CDR3nt: TGTGCCAGCAGCTCCCGGACAGGGCAAGAGACCCAGTACTTC
v_gene: TRBV5-8; d_gene: TRBD2; j_gene: TRBJ2-1; abundance: -; CDR3aa: CASSLAGGEQFF; CDR3nt: TGTGCCAGCAGCTTGGCCGGGGGGGAGCAGTTCTTC
v_gene: TRBV6-5; d_gene: -; j_gene: TRBJ1-1; abundance: -; CDR3aa: CASSSGGAAFF; CDR3nt: TGTGCCAGCAGCTCGGGCGGGGCGGCTTTCTTT
v_gene: TRBV19; d_gene: -; j_gene: TRBJ1-2; abundance: once; CDR3aa: CASTPEERPNGYTF; CDR3nt: TGTGCCAGTACCCCCGAGGAACGGCCTAATGGCTACACCTTC
v_gene: TRBV18; d_gene: TRBD1; j_gene: TRBJ1-1; abundance: -; CDR3aa: CASSPRRTGGPEAFF; CDR3nt: TGTGCCAGCTCACCCCGACGGACAGGGGGTCCTGAAGCTTTCTTT
v_gene: TRBV12-5; d_gene: TRBD1; j_gene: TRBJ2-7; abundance: -; CDR3aa: CASGLGQGAIDEQYF; CDR3nt: TGTGCTAGTGGTTTGGGCCAGGGGGCGATCGACGAGCAGTACTTC
v_gene: TRBV6-6; d_gene: TRBD2; j_gene: TRBJ2-2; abundance: -; CDR3aa: CASHTVLAGDTGELFF; CDR3nt: TGTGCCAGCCACACGGTGCTAGCGGGAGACACCGGGGAGCTGTTTTTT
v_gene: TRBV6-5; d_gene: TRBD2; j_gene: TRBJ2-2; abundance: few; CDR3aa: CASGAGDTGELFF; CDR3nt: TGTGCCAGCGGGGCGGGGGACACCGGGGAGCTGTTTTTT
v_gene: TRBV6-5; d_gene: TRBD2; j_gene: TRBJ2-3; abundance: -; CDR3aa: CASSIAGEADTQYF; CDR3nt: TGTGCCAGCAGTATAGCGGGAGAAGCAGATACGCAGTATTTT
v_gene: TRBV9; d_gene: -; j_gene: TRBJ2-2; abundance: -; CDR3aa: CASSDDGFPGELFF; CDR3nt: TGTGCCAGCAGCGACGATGGCTTCCCCGGGGAGCTGTTTTTT
v_gene: TRBV18; d_gene: -; j_gene: TRBJ1-5; abundance: -; CDR3aa: CATSDSLDNQPQHF; CDR3nt: TGTGCCACCTCGGACAGCCTCGACAATCAGCCCCAGCATTTT
v_gene: TRBV5-1; d_gene: -; j_gene: TRBJ2-1; abundance: few; CDR3aa: CASSLASQDEQFF; CDR3nt: TGCGCCAGCAGCTTGGCCAGTCAGGATGAGCAGTTCTTC
v_gene: TRBV27; d_gene: TRBD1; j_gene: TRBJ2-7; abundance: few; CDR3aa: CASSKYGTGAGTSYEQYF; CDR3nt: TGTGCCAGCAGTAAATACGGGACAGGGGCCGGCACCTCCTACGAGCAGTACTTC
v_gene: TRBV27; d_gene: -; j_gene: TRBJ2-7; abundance: -; CDR3aa: CASSGRYYEQYF; CDR3nt: TGTGCCAGCAGTGGGAGGTACTACGAGCAGTACTTC